What follows are 24 T cell receptor beta chains derived from one specimen sequenced in a study of cytomegalovirus exposure and HLA in healthy donors. PCR involved 60 Vbeta and 13 Jbeta primers. Sequencing was performed with immunoSEQ multiplex PCR; in TCRdb, only in-frame clones are kept and a portion is missing. This sample's table has about 200,000 clones. The sample consisted of PBMCs. Source of these receptors: a young man in good health and CMV-seronegative.

V and J are TRBV15 and TRBJ2-5; the match to TRBD1 covers 8 bases. The germline V gene has CDR1 LNHNV and CDR2 YYDKDF (reference sequence). The CDR3 extends over 15 amino acids. V was clipped by 2 bases and J by 2 bases; unmatched bases: 4. CDR3: CATSRPGGRQETQYF. For the CDR3, the DNA is TGTGCCACCAGCAGACCAGGGGGCCGGCAAGAGACCCAGTACTTC. The full variable domain, in which reference TRBV15 and TRBJ2-5 provide the parts outside the CDR3, is DAMVIQNPRYQVTQFGKPVTLSCSQTLNHNVMYWYQQKSSQAPKLLFHYYDKDFNNEADTPDNFQSRRPNTSFCFLDIRSPGLGDTAMYLCATSRPGGRQETQYFGPGTRLLVL.

The chain joins TRBV7-2 to TRBJ2-7; perhaps TRBD1 as D (7 bases). Deletions cut 5 bases from V and 3 bases from J, with 17 bases between. CDR1 and CDR2 (germline): SGHTA, FQGNSA. The CDR3 has 15 amino acids. CDR3 bases: TGTGCCAGCAGCGCCCAGGGGGACTCTTTCTACGAGCAGTACTTC. Protein product: CASSAQGDSFYEQYF.

The CDR3 here is CASSQETEPVYGYTF. The CDR3 DNA is TGCGCCAGCAGCCAAGAGACGGAGCCCGTCTATGGCTACACCTTC. V usage is TRBV4-3 and J usage is TRBJ1-2, with D unclear. CDR1 and CDR2 (germline): LGHNA, YSLEER. This CDR3 is 15 amino acids long. V gave up 0 bases and J gave up 4 bases, with 12 bases separating them.

This chain joins TRBV7-9 and TRBJ1-1, with 8 bases aligning to TRBD1. CDR3 length: 14 amino acids. The J segment lost 5 bases and the V segment lost 5 bases, leaving 7 bases of the junction unmatched. Germline values: CDR1 SEHNR, CDR2 FQNEAQ (reference sequence). DNA for the CDR3: TGTGCCAGCAGCCTACAGGGGGGAGAGACTGAAGCTTTCTTT. It encodes CASSLQGGETEAFF.

The chain employs TRBV5-4 and TRBJ1-4; 10 nucleotides align to TRBD1. The CDR3 extends over 16 amino acids. Germline CDR1 is SGHNT and CDR2 is YYREEE (reference sequence). Trimming removed 6 bases from V and 5 bases from J; junction bases left unmatched: 10. The CDR3 nucleotides read TGTGCCAGCACCTTAGACCCGGGACAGGGGAATGAAAAACTGTTTTTT. Translated: CASTLDPGQGNEKLFF.

The CDR3 sequence is CASSLGTYSNQPQHF. CDR3 DNA: TGTGCCAGCAGTTTAGGGACTTATAGCAATCAGCCCCAGCATTTT. This chain connects TRBV28 to TRBJ1-5, with D perhaps TRBD1 (5 bases). Germline V gene data show CDR1 as MDHEN and CDR2 as SYDVKM. The V gene lost 2 bases and the J gene lost 0 bases, with 8 bases spanning the gap. CDR3 size: 15 residues.

The chain couples TRBV15 to TRBJ2-5; D possibly corresponds to TRBD1 (8 bases). CDR1 is LNHNV and CDR2 is YYDKDF in the germline V gene (reference sequence). The CDR3 extends over 15 amino acids. V was clipped by 5 bases and J by 5 bases, with 18 bases between them. The CDR3 reads CATSLIPQGGETQYF. CDR3 DNA: TGTGCCACCAGCCTTATACCACAGGGGGGGGAGACCCAGTACTTC.

The V call is TRBV5-5, the J call TRBJ2-5, with 8 bases that match TRBD2. Germline CDR1 reads SGHKS; CDR2 reads YYEKEE (reference sequence). The CDR3 consists of 17 residues. J lost 2 bases, V lost 0 bases, and 9 bases had no gene match. CDR3 loop: CASSLGGSGVIQETQYF. The CDR3 DNA reads as TGTGCCAGCAGCTTGGGAGGTAGCGGGGTGATTCAAGAGACCCAGTACTTC. Filled out from reference TRBV5-5 and TRBJ2-5, the complete variable domain reads DAGVTQSPTHLIKTRGQQVTLRCSPISGHKSVSWYQQVLGQGPQFIFQYYEKEERGRGNFPDRFSARQFPNYSSELNVNALLLGDSALYLCASSLGGSGVIQETQYFGPGTRLLVL.

The V gene is TRBV11-2, the J gene TRBJ2-1; 10 positions match TRBD1. Trimming at V came to 2 bases and at J to 6 bases, leaving 7 bases not matched to a gene. Germline loops: CDR1 SGHAT, CDR2 FQNNGV. The CDR3 is 16 amino acids. The CDR3 region is CASSLKFDRGLNEQFF. CDR3 bases: TGTGCCAGCAGCTTAAAGTTTGACAGGGGGCTCAATGAGCAGTTCTTC. Full variable domain (rest looked up from reference TRBV11-2 and TRBJ2-1): EAGVAQSPRYKIIEKRQSVAFWCNPISGHATLYWYQQILGQGPKLLIQFQNNGVVDDSQLPKDRFSAERLKGVDSTLKIQPAKLEDSAVYLCASSLKFDRGLNEQFFGPGTRLTVL.

V gene TRBV6-4 combines with J gene TRBJ2-3, with D possibly matching TRBD1 (5 bases). This CDR3 has 14 residues. Germline lookup yields CDR1 MRHNA and CDR2 SNTAGT. Trimming pared 3 bases from V and 1 base from J, leaving 8 bases between. CDR3 sequence reads: CASSDKTGTDTQYF. The DNA for the CDR3 is TGTGCCAGCAGTGATAAGACAGGCACAGATACGCAGTATTTT.

The chain couples TRBV30 to TRBJ1-4, with 11 bases that match TRBD1. Germline V gene data show CDR1 as GTSNPN and CDR2 as SVGIG (reference sequence). This CDR3 contains 14 residues. Trimming cost V 5 bases and J 5 bases; bases outside gene matches: 4. CDR3 protein: CAWDGTGGNEKLFF. The CDR3, as DNA: TGTGCCTGGGATGGGACAGGGGGAAATGAAAAACTGTTTTTT. Full variable domain (remainder filled in from reference TRBV30 and TRBJ1-4): SQTIHQWPATLVQPVGSPLSLECTVEGTSNPNLYWYRQAAGRGLQLLFYSVGIGQISSEVPQNLSASRPQDRQFILSSKKLLLSDSGFYLCAWDGTGGNEKLFFGSGTQLSVL.

The rearrangement uses TRBV13 and TRBJ2-3, with 13 bases that match TRBD2. Germline CDR1 and CDR2: PRHDT and FYEKMQ (reference sequence). CDR3 length equals 18 residues. V lost 3 bases, J lost 0 bases, and 6 bases stayed unmatched. CDR3 region: CASSFGTSGDTSTDTQYF. The CDR3 DNA is TGTGCCAGCAGCTTCGGGACTAGCGGGGATACTAGCACAGATACGCAGTATTTT.

This chain links TRBV2 with TRBJ1-5; 8 nucleotides line up with TRBD1. The CDR3 extends over 15 amino acids. Losses at the gene ends were 4 bases for V and 7 bases for J; bases not matched to a gene: 9. Germline loops: CDR1 SNHLY, CDR2 FYNNEI. CDR3 bases: TGTGCCAGCAGTGGTTTCACAGGGGGAGGCCAGCCCCAGCATTTT. Encoded protein: CASSGFTGGGQPQHF. The whole variable domain, remainder taken from reference TRBV2 and TRBJ1-5, is EPEVTQTPSHQVTQMGQEVILRCVPISNHLYFYWYRQILGQKVEFLVSFYNNEISEKSEIFDDQFSVERPDGSNFTLKIRSTKLEDSAMYFCASSGFTGGGQPQHFGDGTRLSIL.

The chain recombines TRBV28 with TRBJ2-7, with D tentatively TRBD1 (6 bases). The germline CDR1 and CDR2 sequences are MDHEN and SYDVKM. V lost 2 bases and J 4 bases, leaving 6 bases between the germline ends. The CDR3 sequence is 12 residues long. The CDR3 sequence: CASSLQGYEQYF. The CDR3 DNA follows: TGTGCCAGCAGTTTACAGGGGTACGAGCAGTACTTC.

The V call is TRBV11-3, the J call TRBJ2-7; maybe TRBD1 (5 bases). Germline CDR1 is SGHNT and CDR2 is YENEEA. Trimming removed 0 bases from V and 2 bases from J, with 11 bases in between. This CDR3 spans 15 amino acids. The CDR3 sequence is CASSLEGRAAYEQYF. The DNA for the CDR3 is TGTGCCAGCAGCTTAGAGGGCAGGGCGGCCTACGAGCAGTACTTC.

V gene TRBV18 combines with J gene TRBJ1-1; D is ambiguous. Germline-derived CDR1 and CDR2 are KGHSH and LQKENI. The CDR3 consists of 14 residues. Trimming removed 3 bases from V and 1 base from J, with 9 bases in between. The CDR3 reads CASSPSLSNTEAFF. CDR3 in DNA: TGTGCCAGCTCACCTTCTCTGTCGAACACTGAAGCTTTCTTT.

V gene TRBV7-8 combines with J gene TRBJ2-7; 9 bases fit TRBD2. The CDR3 covers 15 residues. The ends lost 7 bases at V and 2 bases at J; junction bases unmatched: 9. Germline CDR1 reads SGHVS; CDR2 reads FQNEAQ. The CDR3 is CASTPGREGPYEQYF. CDR3 nucleotides: TGTGCCAGCACCCCGGGGCGGGAGGGCCCCTACGAGCAGTACTTC.

The V gene is TRBV6-5, the J gene TRBJ2-5; TRBD1 aligns across 10 bases. Per germline, CDR1 MNHEY and CDR2 SVGAGI. After removal of 7 bases from V and 5 bases from J, the junction contained 7 bases not matched to a gene. This CDR3 has 14 amino acids. The CDR3 sequence is CASTSTGGLETQYF. The CDR3 bases are TGTGCCAGCACTTCGACAGGGGGCTTGGAGACCCAGTACTTC.

V usage is TRBV6-1 and J usage is TRBJ1-2; 9 nucleotides agree with TRBD1. Germline V gene data show CDR1 as MNHNS and CDR2 as SASEGT. The ends lost 7 bases at V and 3 bases at J; junction bases unmatched: 6. The CDR3 is 14 amino acids. The CDR3 region is CASKGTGFDYGYTF. CDR3 coding DNA: TGTGCCAGCAAAGGGACAGGGTTTGACTATGGCTACACCTTC.

The chain combines TRBV6-1 with TRBJ1-2; D is unresolved. V shed 4 bases and J shed 2 bases, with 14 bases lying between them. In germline, CDR1 is MNHNS, CDR2 SASEGT. The CDR3 length is 15 residues. CDR3 residues: CASSAQASTNYGYTF. DNA for the CDR3: TGTGCCAGCAGTGCCCAGGCCAGCACCAACTATGGCTACACCTTC.

This rearrangement joins TRBV9 to TRBJ1-2; TRBD1 agrees at 12 bases. The CDR3 consists of 16 residues. The V segment lost 3 bases and the J segment 4 bases; nucleotides outside the gene matches: 7. The germline gives CDR1 SGDLS, CDR2 YYNGEE. The CDR3 loop reads CASSDRDRGLSYGYTF. CDR3 coding DNA: TGTGCCAGCAGCGACCGGGACAGGGGGCTTAGCTATGGCTACACCTTC.

The genes are TRBV7-6 and TRBJ1-5, with a possible D match to TRBD1 (6 bases). Germline CDR1 is SGHVS and CDR2 is FNYEAQ. The CDR3 has 13 residues. Trimming removed 5 bases at V and 4 bases at J, with 9 bases between. CDR3 coding DNA: TGTGCCAGCAGCCGGACAGCTAATCAGCCCCAGCATTTT. It encodes CASSRTANQPQHF. The full variable domain, rest sourced from reference TRBV7-6 and TRBJ1-5, is GAGVSQSPRYKVTKRGQDVALRCDPISGHVSLYWYRQALGQGPEFLTYFNYEAQQDKSGLPNDRFSAERPEGSISTLTIQRTEQRDSAMYRCASSRTANQPQHFGDGTRLSIL.

The chain recombines TRBV7-9 with TRBJ2-3, with 8 bases that match TRBD2. Germline V gives CDR1 SEHNR, CDR2 FQNEAQ (reference sequence). The CDR3 is 19 amino acids. Losses at the gene ends were 7 bases for V and 0 bases for J; bases not matched to a gene: 18. CDR3: CASIPQGWTSLISTDTQYF. DNA for the CDR3: TGTGCCAGCATCCCCCAGGGGTGGACTAGCCTCATTAGCACAGATACGCAGTATTTT.

V gene TRBV7-8 combines with J gene TRBJ1-4; 9 bases fit TRBD1. V was clipped by 6 bases and J by 0 bases; unmatched bases: 5. The CDR3 sequence is 16 residues long. Germline CDR1 reads SGHVS; CDR2 reads FQNEAQ. CDR3 DNA: TGTGCCAGCAGGCGGACAGGGGCCGCAACTAATGAAAAACTGTTTTTT. Translation gives CASRRTGAATNEKLFF.